These 15 T cell receptor beta chains were sequenced from one sample in a study of T cells in Graves' hyperthyroidism and ophthalmopathy. Amplified regions were TCR beta CDR3 sequences from RNA transcripts. A first-round RT-PCR of the TCR CDR3 used the HTBI primer set. TCRdb recomputed calls from the multiplex PCR reads with MiXCR, one row per CDR3 protein. The profile shows about 640,000 distinct CDR3 sequences, less than 25% of them singletons. The sample was blood. These receptor sequences come from a man aged 25 to 45 with Graves' ophthalmopathy.

This clonotype was counted at least ten times. The CDR3 DNA follows: TGTGCCAGCAGTTTAAGACAGAACTATGGCTACACCTTC. Amino acids: CASSLRQNYGYTF. V usage is TRBV12-3 or TRBV12-4 and J usage is TRBJ1-2, with TRBD1 as a possible D gene (5 bases). This CDR3 has 13 amino acids. Trimming removed 2 bases at V and 2 bases at J, with 6 bases between.

The chain links TRBV4-1 to TRBJ2-1, with TRBD2 as a possible D gene (7 bases). CDR1 MGHRA and CDR2 YSYEKL come from the germline V gene. V shed 1 base and J shed 10 bases, with 20 bases lying between them. The CDR3 loop spans 16 amino acids. The CDR3 region is CASSQVLRGPSLEQFF. CDR3 bases: TGCGCCAGCAGCCAAGTCTTGCGGGGGCCCTCGTTGGAGCAGTTCTTC.

This rearrangement joins TRBV6-2 or TRBV6-3 to TRBJ2-1; TRBD2 agrees at 10 bases. V lost 7 bases and J lost 4; bases outside the gene matches: 10. This CDR3 is 16 amino acids long. CDR1 MNHEY and CDR2 SVGEGT come from the germline V gene. The DNA for the CDR3 is TGTGCCAGCACCTTTAGGGGACTAGCGCTTTACAATGAGCAGTTCTTC. Its translation: CASTFRGLALYNEQFF.

The V call is TRBV5-6, the J call TRBJ2-5; D is undetermined. Germline-derived CDR1 and CDR2 are SGHDT and YYEEEE. V was cut by 1 base and J by 5 bases, with 12 bases left in between. The CDR3 extends over 14 amino acids. Here the CDR3 reads CASSLYGTVETQYF. CDR3 DNA: TGTGCCAGCAGCTTGTACGGAACAGTGGAGACCCAGTACTTC.

CDR3 region: CASTRRVNTGELFF. As DNA, the CDR3 is TGTGCCAGTACGAGGCGGGTGAACACCGGGGAGCTGTTTTTT. This rearrangement joins TRBV19 to TRBJ2-2; the D gene is possibly TRBD2 (5 bases). This CDR3 contains 14 residues. V was clipped by 7 bases and J by 1 base, with 10 bases between them. Germline CDR1 is LNHDA and CDR2 is SQIVND (reference sequence).

V gene TRBV6-1 combines with J gene TRBJ2-2, with a weak D call TRBD2 (6 bases). Trimming removed 10 bases at V and 3 bases at J, with 21 bases between. This CDR3 is 16 amino acids long. Germline assignment: CDR1 MNHNS and CDR2 SASEGT. The CDR3 loop reads CATPSVVWGDTGELFF. DNA for the CDR3: TGTGCCACCCCGTCGGTGGTGTGGGGGGACACCGGGGAGCTGTTTTTT.

The DNA for the CDR3 is TGCGCCAGCAGTTCTAGCGCGGGGGAGCAGTACTTC. Amino acids: CASSSSAGEQYF. This chain uses TRBV4-1 with TRBJ2-7; weak D call: TRBD2 (6 bases). Deletions cut 6 bases from V and 7 bases from J, with 13 bases between. The CDR3 contains 12 residues. Germline loops: CDR1 MGHRA, CDR2 YSYEKL.

The chain uses TRBV6-2 or TRBV6-3 and TRBJ2-4; D may be TRBD2 (7 bases). Germline values: CDR1 MNHEY, CDR2 SVGEGT. CDR3 length: 15 residues. Trimming took off 5 bases at V and 6 bases at J, with 17 bases between the two ends. Here the CDR3 reads CASSADGGGRNIQYF. In DNA form, the CDR3 reads TGTGCCAGCAGTGCCGATGGGGGGGGCAGAAACATTCAGTACTTC.

This clonotype was recorded a few times. The chain has TRBV3-1 and TRBJ2-5, with 14 positions matching TRBD2. The CDR3 is 17 residues long. With V trimmed by 3 bases and J by 7 bases, 10 bases remained unmatched. Germline CDR1 reads LGHDT; CDR2 reads YNNKEL (reference sequence). The CDR3 spells CASSQGLAGDGRGTQYF. CDR3 nucleotide sequence: TGTGCCAGCAGCCAGGGACTAGCGGGAGACGGCCGAGGGACCCAGTACTTC.

There are many counts of this clonotype. The V gene is TRBV20-1, the J gene TRBJ2-3, with D unclear. Trimming took 3 bases from V and 1 from J, leaving 14 bases between them. The CDR3 has 15 amino acids. CDR1 and CDR2 from the germline V gene are DFQATT and SNEGSKA (reference sequence). CDR3 sequence: CSARVPRHGTDTQYF. The CDR3 DNA reads as TGCAGTGCTAGGGTACCGCGGCACGGCACAGATACGCAGTATTTT.

The rearrangement uses TRBV3-1 and TRBJ1-3, with unresolved D. CDR3 length: 15 residues. Germline values: CDR1 LGHDT, CDR2 YNNKEL (reference sequence). V was cut by 5 bases and J by 1 base, with 12 bases left in between. DNA for the CDR3: TGTGCCAGCAGCACGAAACGGTCTTCTGGAAACACCATATATTTT. Its protein is CASSTKRSSGNTIYF.

This clonotype appeared many times. V and J are TRBV30 and TRBJ1-1; tentatively, D is TRBD1 (5 bases). Trimming removed 1 base from V and 4 bases from J, with 7 bases in between. This CDR3 is built from 12 residues. Germline V gene data show CDR1 as GTSNPN and CDR2 as SVGIG (reference sequence). The DNA of the CDR3 is TGTGCCTGGAGTGGGACACTCACTGAAGCTTTCTTT. It yields the protein CAWSGTLTEAFF. Full variable domain (rest looked up from reference TRBV30 and TRBJ1-1): SQTIHQWPATLVQPVGSPLSLECTVEGTSNPNLYWYRQAAGRGLQLLFYSVGIGQISSEVPQNLSASRPQDRQFILSSKKLLLSDSGFYLCAWSGTLTEAFFGQGTRLTVV.

This clonotype was seen many times. The V call is TRBV11-2, the J call TRBJ1-2; TRBD1 agrees at 7 bases. Germline lookup yields CDR1 SGHAT and CDR2 FQNNGV. Trimming took 3 bases from V and 7 from J; bases not matched to a gene: 8. The CDR3 extends over 14 amino acids. CDR3: CASSLQQGLSGYTF. Written as DNA, the CDR3 is TGTGCCAGCAGCTTGCAACAGGGGTTAAGTGGCTACACCTTC.

This clonotype occurred many times. The chain is built from TRBV20-1 and TRBJ1-1; TRBD1 matches 8 bases. The CDR3 is made up of 17 amino acids. The V and J ends lost 0 bases and 0 bases, in that order; junction bases with no gene match: 9. Germline V gene lookup returns CDR1 DFQATT and CDR2 SNEGSKA (reference sequence). The CDR3 DNA is TGCAGTGCTAGAGACCGACCAGGGACAGGCATGAACACTGAAGCTTTCTTT. Its protein is CSARDRPGTGMNTEAFF.

The V gene is TRBV20-1, the J gene TRBJ2-2; TRBD2 matches at 11 bases. This CDR3 spans 17 amino acids. V shed 3 bases, J shed 4 bases, and the junction held 10 bases outside the gene matches. The V gene's germline CDR1 is DFQATT and CDR2 SNEGSKA (reference sequence). The chain's CDR3 is CSASPTSGIRVTGELFF. CDR3 coding DNA: TGCAGTGCTAGCCCGACTAGCGGGATTCGAGTCACCGGGGAGCTGTTTTTT.